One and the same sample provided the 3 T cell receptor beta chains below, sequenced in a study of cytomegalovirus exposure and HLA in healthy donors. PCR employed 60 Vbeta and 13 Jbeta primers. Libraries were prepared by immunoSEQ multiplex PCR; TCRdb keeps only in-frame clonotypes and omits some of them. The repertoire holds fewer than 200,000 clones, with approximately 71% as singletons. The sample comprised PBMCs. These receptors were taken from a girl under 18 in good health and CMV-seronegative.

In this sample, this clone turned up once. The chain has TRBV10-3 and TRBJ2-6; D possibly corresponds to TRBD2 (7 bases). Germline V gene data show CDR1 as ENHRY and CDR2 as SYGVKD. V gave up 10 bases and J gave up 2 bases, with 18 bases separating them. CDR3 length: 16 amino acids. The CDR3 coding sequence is TGTGCCACGGGGGGCAGGGAGGCGGCTGGGGCCAACGTCCTGACTTTC. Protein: CATGGREAAGANVLTF.

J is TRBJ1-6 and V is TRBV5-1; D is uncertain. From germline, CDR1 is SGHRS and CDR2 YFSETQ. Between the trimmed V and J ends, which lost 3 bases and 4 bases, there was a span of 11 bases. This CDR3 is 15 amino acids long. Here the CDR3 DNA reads TGCGCCAGCAGCTCTACCGACAAATATAATTCACCCCTCCACTTT. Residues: CASSSTDKYNSPLHF.

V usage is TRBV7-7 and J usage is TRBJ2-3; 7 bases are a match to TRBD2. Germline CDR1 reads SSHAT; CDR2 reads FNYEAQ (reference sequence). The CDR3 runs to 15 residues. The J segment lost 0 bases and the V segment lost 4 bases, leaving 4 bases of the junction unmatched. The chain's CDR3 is CASSSTSTSTDTQYF. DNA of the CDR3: TGTGCCAGCAGCTCGACTAGCACTAGCACAGATACGCAGTATTTT.